This entry features one T cell receptor (beta chain) sequence. Which antigen it targets is not known. Base-call qualities are not available, and no considerably larger clone is one nucleotide away. This record belongs to a study of shared T cell receptors in the human thymus (dated by TCRdb to the early 2020s). Some background on the complete study: The study examined how self-reactive, shared T-cell receptor alpha chains are generated in the human thymus.

Libraries came from the immunoSEQ multiplex PCR assay. This is the immuneACCESS table as TCRdb keeps it, with only in-frame sequences that have V and J called. A part of the clones is gone; compared with another copy, unresolved V genes explain less than half, and the rest is unexplained. This sample has about 660,000 clones in its table, and 85% to 90% of those were observed once. Of the sample, approximately 0.01% is held by the ten largest clones. These data were also reused for a study on human thymus T cells. The second paper further reports: The donors were immunologically healthy infants in Finland who had open corrective cardiac surgery for congenital heart defects. The thymus tissue came from surgical resects taken out during corrective cardiac surgery. V and J gene segment usage appeared biased in both thymic and peripheral blood repertoires. The related research reported highly overlapping thymic TCR repertoires among unrelated individuals. The study used roughly 8 infant thymus samples plus four related peripheral blood samples to characterize TCR alpha and beta repertoires. Donor ages ranged from roughly 7 to 244 days, and the cohort comprised six or seven male and two female infants. Thymocytes were freed from the tissue by mechanical means and kept at -70 degrees C as pellets of roughly 9-30 million cells. Genomic DNA was extracted from frozen cell pellets with a QIAsymphony instrument. Using the immunoSEQ multiplex PCR assay, the TCRB and TCRAD loci were amplified from a standardized quantity of quality-controlled genomic DNA. The V(D)J region was spanned by amplicons of a length sufficient to cover the CDR3 and to identify V and J genes. The commercial immunoSEQ service was used to sequence amplicons on an Illumina platform. Corrections for primer bias and sequencing errors followed previously described methods, while TCRAD and TCRB definitions were based on the IMGT database. immunoSEQ Analyzer 3.0 and VDJTools were used for repertoire analysis, which covered basic statistics, V/J segment usage, diversity estimates, rarefaction and pairwise overlap. Chao1, ChaoE, Efron-Thisted, Shannon and inverse Simpson indices were used to estimate diversity, which was also estimated on datasets down-sampled to the smallest sample. For repertoire overlap, CDR3 nucleotide sequence, V gene and J gene had to match strictly, and clustering was done by Jaccard-based multidimensional scaling. Thymus samples yielded on average approximately 840,000 unique TCRB clonotypes, compared with 80,000 to 85,000 from blood samples.

Sequenced input: thymocytes. The receptor was isolated from a boy under three years old with a congenital heart defect. Donor details come from another sample of the same person, matched by shared clones.

The CDR3 has the sequence CASSERPGGGYTF. The DNA sequence reads TGTGCCAGCAGTGAACGTCCCGGGGGAGGCTACACCTTC. The chain is assembled from TRBV6-1 and TRBJ1-2, and the D gene may be TRBD1, 5 bases matching. Measured from the cysteine to the phenylalanine, the CDR3 is 13 residues long. The only DNA kept is the CDR3, 39 bases in frame from the first base. The germline V gene provides CDR1 MNHNS and CDR2 SASEGT. The V end loses 2 bases and the J end loses 8 bases, and a stretch of 12 bases separates them.